This TCR beta chain was captured in a study of T cells in localized non-small cell lung cancer. Study-wide points: A raised T cell density in blood coincided with lengthier overall survival. T cell clonality was highest in uninvolved adjacent lung, above tumor. Detection in adjacent lung was observed for a median 57 of the top 100 tumor clones. Owing to sequencing of a solitary tumor region, heterogeneity cannot be discounted.

The repertoire was sequenced with immunoSEQ multiplex PCR; TCRdb's copy has only in-frame clones and lacks some. The table lists over 2,000 clones, just under 45% of them singletons. The germline gives CDR1 SGHNT, CDR2 YENEEA. The CDR3 contains 16 residues. With 5 bases clipped from V and 7 bases from J, the junction kept 8 bases outside the gene matches. This clone was recorded a few times. Its target is unknown. The clonotype was recovered from a woman between 35 and 75 years old with stage II squamous cell lung carcinoma. Sequencing used lung tumor tissue, obtained before any cancer treatment. This chain links TRBV11-3 with TRBJ2-1, with 13 bases matching TRBD2. This CDR3 is CASSVIGLAGVNEQFF. The CDR3 nucleotides are TGTGCCAGCAGCGTAATAGGACTAGCGGGGGTAAATGAGCAGTTCTTC.